A single sample gave rise to the 26 T cell receptor beta chains below, sequenced in a study of metastatic and nonmetastatic thyroid tumors. TCRdb reanalyzed the PCR reads with MiXCR. The sample yields over 7,000 clones, over 25% seen once. Treatment of any kind had been given to no patient before thyroid surgery. What was sequenced was tumor tissue. The receptors derive from a female donor with papillary thyroid cancer or a benign thyroid nodule (not recorded which). Some clones in this sample may be carry-over from other donors' samples.

Comment on this clone: A junction end diverges from the germline sequence, so it may reflect a read error. This chain links TRBV12-3 or TRBV12-4 with TRBJ2-2; 8 bases line up with TRBD1. The CDR3 extends over 18 amino acids. The CDR3 spells CASSLGTGGSGGTGELFF. The CDR3 nucleotides read TGTGCCAGCAGTCTGGGGACAGGTGGCTCCGGTGGAACCGGGGAGCTGTTTTTC.

Relative to its sample, this clone is medium-sized. The rearrangement joins TRBV7-6 to TRBJ2-2; perhaps TRBD2 as D (6 bases). Germline V lookup: CDR1 SGHVS, CDR2 FNYEAQ. The V end was cut by 0 bases, the J end by 6 bases, with 8 bases between. There are 14 residues in the CDR3. CDR3 DNA sequence: TGTGCCAGCAGCTTAGCACTAGCTTCCGGGGAGCTGTTTTTT. This sequence encodes CASSLALASGELFF.

This CDR3 reads CASSLGGFEQYF. In nucleotides, the CDR3 is TGTGCCAGCAGCTTAGGAGGGTTCGAGCAGTACTTC. The rearrangement links TRBV11-2 to TRBJ2-7; possible D gene TRBD2, 5 bases. The CDR3 has 12 residues. The V gene's germline CDR1 is SGHAT and CDR2 FQNNGV. V was pared by 1 base and J by 6 bases, with 7 bases between.

This clone was seen only a few times. The chain recombines TRBV28 with TRBJ1-6, with D maybe TRBD1 (5 bases). Trimming cost V 3 bases and J 5 bases, with 17 bases left between them. This CDR3 is built from 17 residues. Germline V gene data show CDR1 as MDHEN and CDR2 as SYDVKM. The CDR3 DNA follows: TGTGCCAGCAGTTTTTGGGGAGTAGGGACGGATAATTCACCCCTCCACTTT. Protein product: CASSFWGVGTDNSPLHF.

This clone was picked up one time. This rearrangement joins TRBV20-1 to TRBJ2-5, with 11 nucleotides matching TRBD2. From germline, CDR1 is DFQATT and CDR2 SNEGSKA (reference sequence). The CDR3 loop spans 16 amino acids. The J segment lost 5 bases and the V segment lost 3 bases, leaving 11 bases of the junction unmatched. DNA for the CDR3: TGCAGTGCTAGTCCTACTAGCGGGGGTGTCCCGGAGACCCAGTACTTC. Residues: CSASPTSGGVPETQYF.

The V call is TRBV20-1, the J call TRBJ1-2, with TRBD1 as a possible D gene (5 bases). Germline V gene data show CDR1 as DFQATT and CDR2 as SNEGSKA (reference sequence). V shed 0 bases and J shed 4 bases, with 33 bases lying between them. The CDR3 contains 21 residues. CDR3 nucleotide sequence: TGCAGTGCTAGAGATTCGTTTTTTCGGCTGGTGGGCGGGGGAGATCTCTATGGCTACACCTTC. This translates into CSARDSFFRLVGGGDLYGYTF.

The genes are TRBV5-1 and TRBJ2-7; 7 nucleotides line up with TRBD2. There are 15 residues in the CDR3. Germline V gene data show CDR1 as SGHRS and CDR2 as YFSETQ. J gave up 3 bases and V 4 bases, and 10 bases lay outside the gene matches. DNA for the CDR3: TGCGCCAGCAGCCCTATTGGGGCGGGAGTCTACGAGCAGTACTTC. Amino acid sequence: CASSPIGAGVYEQYF.

The J gene is TRBJ2-1, the V gene TRBV28; D may be TRBD2 (6 bases). The CDR3 has 17 residues. CDR1 and CDR2 from the germline V gene are MDHEN and SYDVKM. V lost 4 bases and J 10 bases, leaving 26 bases between the germline ends. CDR3 region: CASSSLDPGLPAEEQFF. CDR3 nucleotide sequence: TGTGCCAGCAGTTCTCTGGATCCGGGACTGCCGGCGGAAGAGCAGTTCTTC.

This clone is judged medium-sized. The CDR3 here is CASSQVGGRSTEQFF. DNA of the CDR3: TGCGCCAGCAGCCAAGTCGGCGGGAGGTCTACTGAGCAGTTCTTC. The chain carries TRBV4-1 and TRBJ2-1, with TRBD2 identical over 8 bases. The V gene end was trimmed by 1 base and the J gene end by 9 bases; junction bases not matched to a gene: 8. This CDR3 has 15 amino acids. The V gene's germline CDR1 is MGHRA and CDR2 YSYEKL.

This clone was counted a single time. The V gene is TRBV3-1, the J gene TRBJ2-7; D gene ambiguous. Per the germline V gene, CDR1 is LGHDT and CDR2 is YNNKEL (reference sequence). The CDR3 length is 11 residues. CDR3 DNA sequence: TGTGCTAGTGGGAATTACTACGAGCAGTACTTC. It translates to CASGNYYEQYF.

The rearrangement links TRBV14 to TRBJ2-5; possibly TRBD1 or TRBD2 for D (6 bases each). This CDR3 has 15 residues. Germline loops: CDR1 SGHDN, CDR2 FVKESK. V was cut by 2 bases and J by 3 bases, with 13 bases left in between. This chain's CDR3 is CASSQPGAGKETQYF. Written as DNA, the CDR3 is TGTGCCAGCAGCCAACCAGGGGCGGGGAAAGAGACCCAGTACTTC. Drawing the rest from reference TRBV14 and TRBJ2-5, the complete variable domain is EAGVTQFPSHSVIEKGQTVTLRCDPISGHDNLYWYRRVMGKEIKFLLHFVKESKQDESGMPNNRFLAERTGGTYSTLKVQPAELEDSGVYFCASSQPGAGKETQYFGPGTRLLVL.

The chain joins TRBV5-1 to TRBJ1-4; D unclear. CDR1 is SGHRS and CDR2 is YFSETQ in the germline V gene. This CDR3 contains 15 residues. The V gene lost 4 bases and the J gene lost 8 bases, with 18 bases spanning the gap. CDR3 protein: CASSPGIDLKEKLFF. CDR3 nucleotides: TGCGCCAGCAGCCCGGGGATCGACCTGAAAGAAAAACTGTTTTTT.

The chain combines TRBV9 with TRBJ1-2; D call uncertain. This CDR3 region has 16 residues. The V and J ends lost 3 bases and 1 base respectively, with 16 bases between them. Looked up from germline, CDR1 is SGDLS and CDR2 is YYNGEE. CDR3: CASSGARAGFNYGYTF. CDR3 bases: TGTGCCAGCAGCGGGGCACGAGCCGGGTTTAACTATGGCTACACCTTC.

As to this clone: At one end, the junction sequence differs from germline, possibly due to a read error. The chain has TRBV10-3 and TRBJ1-2, with 9 bases identical to TRBD1. There are 13 residues in the CDR3. CDR1 and CDR2 from the germline V gene are ENHRY and SYGVKD. The CDR3: CAINRQGGRGYTF. The CDR3 DNA follows: TGTGCCATCAACCGACAGGGGGGCAGGGGCTACACATTC.

The chain has TRBV2 and TRBJ2-2, with 10 bases matching TRBD2. Looked up from germline, CDR1 is SNHLY and CDR2 is FYNNEI. Trimming cost V 5 bases and J 1 base; bases outside gene matches: 1. The CDR3 is 15 residues long. In DNA form, the CDR3 reads TGTGCCAGCAGTAGGACTAGCGGGAACACCGGGGAGCTGTTTTTT. This encodes CASSRTSGNTGELFF.

This clone was seen more than once but under ten times. J is TRBJ2-1 and V is TRBV6-1, with TRBD2 identical over 8 bases. V was pared by 10 bases and J by 4 bases, with 15 bases of the junction left unmatched. Germline V gives CDR1 MNHNS, CDR2 SASEGT. The CDR3 loop spans 16 amino acids. The CDR3 DNA reads TGTGCCACCGGATCCGATGGCGGGAGGATATACAATGAGCAGTTCTTC. Protein product: CATGSDGGRIYNEQFF.

The chain's CDR3 is CASSLQGTDTQYF. The CDR3 DNA is TGTGCCAGCAGCTTACAGGGAACAGATACGCAGTATTTT. The V gene is TRBV7-3, the J gene TRBJ2-3; D might be TRBD1 (5 bases). CDR3 size: 13 residues. V gave up 2 bases and J gave up 3 bases, with 6 bases separating them. Germline values: CDR1 SGHTA, CDR2 FQGTGA. The variable domain in full, with the rest retrieved from reference TRBV7-3 and TRBJ2-3, is GAGVSQTPSNKVTEKGKYVELRCDPISGHTALYWYRQSLGQGPEFLIYFQGTGAADDSGLPNDRFFAVRPEGSVSTLKIQRTERGDSAVYLCASSLQGTDTQYFGPGTRLTVL.

The chain recombines TRBV6-5 with TRBJ1-1; possibly TRBD1 for D (5 bases). CDR3 size: 14 residues. Per the germline V gene, CDR1 is MNHEY and CDR2 is SVGAGI. The V gene lost 6 bases and the J gene lost 0 bases, with 11 bases spanning the gap. CDR3 protein: CASSRDPLNTEAFF. As DNA, the CDR3 is TGTGCCAGCAGCCGGGACCCCCTGAACACTGAAGCTTTCTTT.

Notes on this clone: No conserved phenylalanine or tryptophan is present at the end of the CDR3, so a read error is the likely explanation. V and J are TRBV24-1 and TRBJ2-2; D is uncertain. Trimming pared 5 bases from V and 6 bases from J, leaving 6 bases between. Germline V gives CDR1 KGHDR, CDR2 SFDVKD. The CDR3 totals 12 residues. The CDR3 coding sequence is TGTGCCACCAGTGGCCGCCCCGGGGAGCTGTTTCTT. Amino acids: CATSGRPGELFL.

The gene calls are TRBV2 and TRBJ2-5; TRBD1 matches 12 bases. With 9 bases clipped from V and 5 bases from J, the junction kept 7 bases outside the gene matches. The CDR3 consists of 14 residues. CDR1 is SNHLY and CDR2 is FYNNEI in the germline V gene. CDR3 amino acids: CASSGTGGAETQYF. CDR3 coding DNA: TGTGCCAGTTCCGGGACAGGGGGCGCGGAGACCCAGTACTTC.

The rearrangement joins TRBV5-1 to TRBJ1-4; D unclear. The CDR3 has 16 amino acids. With 4 bases removed from V and 1 base from J, the gap between germline ends came to 14 bases. Germline V gene data show CDR1 as SGHRS and CDR2 as YFSETQ. The CDR3 DNA is TGCGCCAGCAGCCGTGAAGGGATTATAACTAATGAAAAACTGTTTTTT. Protein: CASSREGIITNEKLFF.

The chain has TRBV28 and TRBJ2-7; D gene ambiguous. Per the germline V gene, CDR1 is MDHEN and CDR2 is SYDVKM. Trimming stripped 4 bases from V and 0 bases from J, with 10 bases between. This CDR3 is built from 14 residues. The CDR3: CASSSWVSSYEQYF. CDR3 DNA: TGTGCCAGCAGTTCGTGGGTAAGCTCCTACGAGCAGTACTTC.

The chain links TRBV4-3 to TRBJ2-7; 8 bases fit TRBD1. The CDR3 length is 17 residues. CDR1 LGHNA and CDR2 YSLEER come from the germline V gene. V was pared by 0 bases and J by 5 bases, with 12 bases of the junction left unmatched. In DNA, the CDR3 is TGCGCCAGCAGCCAAGATCAGGGGGCGCTGGTAAACGACGAGCAGTACTTC. Translated, it gives CASSQDQGALVNDEQYF.

The V gene is TRBV20-1, the J gene TRBJ1-4; the D is unclear. CDR1 is DFQATT and CDR2 is SNEGSKA in the germline V gene (reference sequence). The CDR3 totals 11 residues. Trimming pared 5 bases from V and 3 bases from J, leaving 4 bases between. The CDR3 DNA reads as TGCAGTGCTGTCTCTAATGAAAAACTGTTTTTT. It is translated as CSAVSNEKLFF.

The CDR3 sequence is CASKASPNTGELFF. DNA of the CDR3: TGTGCCAGCAAGGCTAGCCCGAACACCGGGGAGCTGTTTTTT. This chain links TRBV27 with TRBJ2-2, with D perhaps TRBD2 (5 bases). This CDR3 is built from 14 residues. CDR1 is MNHEY, CDR2 SMNVEV, per germline (reference sequence). Between the trimmed V and J ends, which lost 7 bases and 0 bases, there was a span of 9 bases.

This clone was seen only once. This chain connects TRBV5-1 to TRBJ2-3, with 7 bases matching TRBD2. Germline CDR1 SGHRS, CDR2 YFSETQ. CDR3 length: 14 amino acids. The J segment lost 6 bases and the V segment lost 4 bases, leaving 8 bases of the junction unmatched. The chain's CDR3 is CASSVERGGDTQYF. The DNA for the CDR3 is TGCGCCAGCAGCGTGGAGCGGGGTGGGGATACGCAGTATTTT.